This is a list of T cell receptor beta chains from one sample in a study of blood T cell repertoires in COVID-19. Method: immunoSEQ multiplex PCR; TCRdb's copy keeps in-frame clones and lacks some. Of 250,000 to 350,000 clones listed, approximately 91% are singletons. The sequenced sample was peripheral blood. These receptors originate from a woman aged 25 to 39 with COVID-19, enrolled during active disease. The CDR3 runs from the conserved cysteine through the conserved F or W. The D gene is left open where the match is weak. A clone size is listed for some rows: how often the clone was seen (once, few, many), or a class if it is expanded.

d_call j_call v_call clone_size cdr3_aa cdr3_nt
. TRBJ1-1 TRBV12-3/TRBV12-4 once CASSLHDTEAFF TGTGCCAGCAGTTTACATGACACTGAAGCTTTCTTT
. TRBJ1-2 TRBV5-6 . CASSRRGYYGYTF TGTGCCAGCAGCCGTCGGGGGTACTATGGCTACACCTTC
TRBD2 TRBJ2-1 TRBV28 . CASSLYGGRASYNEQFF TGTGCCAGCAGTTTATACGGCGGGAGGGCCTCCTACAATGAGCAGTTCTTC
. TRBJ2-7 TRBV3-1/TRBV3-2 . CASSHGEDEQYF TGTGCCAGCAGCCATGGGGAGGACGAGCAGTACTTC
TRBD2 TRBJ2-7 TRBV5-4 . CASSLMAGGNNEQYF TGTGCCAGCAGCTTGATGGCGGGAGGGAACAACGAGCAGTACTTC
TRBD2 TRBJ2-3 TRBV11-2 . CASSYLAGAITDTQYF TGTGCCAGCAGCTACCTAGCGGGAGCAATCACAGATACGCAGTATTTT
. TRBJ1-2 TRBV19 . CASSSFPVSLTF TGTGCCAGTAGTTCTTTCCCGGTATCCCTCACCTTC
. TRBJ2-3 TRBV7-8 . CASSLVSEGTVTQYF TGTGCCAGCAGCTTAGTGTCGGAGGGTACGGTCACGCAGTATTTT
TRBD1 TRBJ1-2 TRBV5-4 once CASRLDRFNYGYTF TGTGCCAGCAGGCTGGACAGGTTTAACTATGGCTACACCTTC
. TRBJ1-3 TRBV6-5 . CASRPAGVDTIYF TGTGCCAGCAGACCCGCAGGCGTGGACACCATATATTTT
TRBD2 TRBJ2-1 TRBV19 . CASTPSGVPYNEQFF TGTGCCAGTACTCCTAGCGGGGTCCCCTACAATGAGCAGTTCTTC
TRBD1 TRBJ1-5 TRBV28 . CASSSRTPKLTGGGNQPQHF TGTGCCAGCAGTTCCAGGACCCCAAAACTGACAGGGGGAGGCAATCAGCCCCAGCATTTT
. TRBJ2-3 TRBV4-1 . CASSQEWRASPDTQYF TGCGCCAGCAGCCAAGAGTGGAGGGCCAGTCCAGATACGCAGTATTTT
. TRBJ1-5 TRBV6-2/TRBV6-3 . CASSYGASGNQPQHF TGTGCCAGCAGTTACGGAGCATCCGGCAATCAGCCCCAGCATTTT
TRBD2 TRBJ2-3 TRBV2 . CASADGLADTQYF TGTGCCAGCGCCGACGGACTAGCAGATACGCAGTATTTT
. TRBJ2-1 TRBV7-9 once CASGGTRVYNEQFF TGTGCCAGCGGCGGGACTCGCGTATACAATGAGCAGTTCTTC
. TRBJ1-2 TRBV30 . CAWSVSESNYGYTF TGTGCCTGGAGTGTCTCTGAGAGTAACTATGGCTACACCTTC
. TRBJ2-3 TRBV28 . CASSLQGGDTQYF TGTGCCAGCAGCCTACAGGGTGGCGATACGCAGTATTTT
. TRBJ1-1 TRBV5-1 . CASSLDRGRTEAFF TGCGCCAGCAGCTTGGACCGGGGAAGAACTGAAGCTTTCTTT
. TRBJ2-1 TRBV11-3 . CASSLTSNEQFF TGTGCCAGCAGCTTGACTAGCAATGAGCAGTTCTTC
TRBD1 TRBJ1-5 TRBV28 . CASSYMTGRGDQPQHF TGTGCCAGCAGTTACATGACAGGGAGAGGCGATCAGCCCCAGCATTTT
. TRBJ2-1 TRBV15 . CATSRGRNRDFLYNEQFF TGTGCCACCAGCAGAGGACGGAACCGGGACTTCCTCTACAATGAGCAGTTCTTC
TRBD1 TRBJ1-2 TRBV5-4 . CASSSPRDSYGYTF TGTGCCAGCAGCTCCCCCCGGGACAGTTATGGCTACACCTTC
TRBD1 TRBJ1-1 TRBV6-1 . CASSDRGRGWTEAFF TGTGCCAGCAGTGACAGGGGGCGCGGATGGACTGAAGCTTTCTTT
. TRBJ2-3 TRBV4-1 . CASSQELGRAPDTQYF TGCGCCAGCAGCCAAGAGTTAGGCAGGGCCCCAGATACGCAGTATTTT
TRBD2 TRBJ2-7 TRBV9 . CASSEGLADSYEQYF TGTGCCAGCAGCGAGGGACTAGCTGATTCCTACGAGCAGTACTTC
. TRBJ1-5 TRBV4-2 . CASSQVPEGNQPQHF TGTGCCAGCAGCCAAGTGCCCGAGGGCAATCAGCCCCAGCATTTT
. TRBJ2-3 TRBV28 . CASSLAADTQYF TGTGCCAGCAGTTTAGCGGCCGATACGCAGTATTTT
. TRBJ2-5 TRBV10-3 . CAISERQETQYF TGTGCCATCAGTGAACGGCAAGAGACCCAGTACTTC
. TRBJ2-1 TRBV5-1 . CASSLDRVALDEQFF TGCGCCAGCAGCTTGGACAGGGTGGCATTAGATGAGCAGTTCTTC
. TRBJ2-7 TRBV27 . CASSLGGTYEQYF TGTGCCAGCAGTTTAGGGGGGACCTACGAGCAGTACTTC
. TRBJ2-3 TRBV7-3 once CASSSGGRNTQYF TGTGCCAGCAGCTCCGGGGGGCGGAATACGCAGTATTTT
TRBD2 TRBJ2-7 TRBV7-2 . CASSRTSGPYEQYF TGTGCCAGCAGCCGGACTAGCGGACCCTACGAGCAGTACTTC
TRBD1 TRBJ2-7 TRBV9 . CASSRQGEIYEQYF TGTGCCAGCAGCCGACAGGGGGAAATCTACGAGCAGTACTTC
TRBD1 TRBJ1-3 TRBV4-1 . CASSRIGTEAGNTIYF TGCGCCAGCAGCCGGATCGGGACAGAAGCTGGAAACACCATATATTTT
TRBD1 TRBJ1-2 TRBV27 . CASTARTGRGYGYTF TGTGCCAGCACCGCAAGGACAGGCCGGGGCTATGGCTACACCTTC
. TRBJ2-1 TRBV12-3/TRBV12-4 . CASSSDKRNEQFF TGTGCCAGCAGTTCGGACAAACGTAATGAGCAGTTCTTC
. TRBJ1-1 TRBV15 . CATSRGSVDTEAFF TGTGCCACCAGCAGAGGGTCTGTAGACACTGAAGCTTTCTTT
. TRBJ2-3 TRBV3-1/TRBV3-2 . CASSQRGRSSTDTQYF TGTGCCAGCAGCCAACGTGGCAGATCTAGCACAGATACGCAGTATTTT
TRBD2 TRBJ2-5 TRBV7-9 . CASSSKRERETQYF TGTGCCAGCAGTTCGAAGCGGGAGCGAGAGACCCAGTACTTC
. TRBJ1-1 TRBV10-3 . CAITRGAGRTEAFF TGTGCCATCACCCGAGGGGCGGGGAGGACTGAAGCTTTCTTT
TRBD1 TRBJ1-1 TRBV28 . CASSTGGANTEAFF TGTGCCAGCAGTACAGGGGGCGCGAACACTGAAGCTTTCTTT
TRBD2 TRBJ2-5 TRBV6-5 . CASSQLAGDQETQYF TGTGCCAGCAGCCAACTAGCGGGAGATCAAGAGACCCAGTACTTC
. TRBJ2-2 TRBV10-1 . CASSELGAPNTGELFF TGCGCCAGCAGTGAGCTGGGAGCCCCCAACACCGGGGAGCTGTTTTTT